A single sample is the source of the 26 T cell receptor beta chains below, sequenced in a study of PD-L1 blockade in urothelial cancer (dated by TCRdb to 2016 to 2017). The time point label, read with the paper, signifies: pretreatment peripheral blood. The library came from the immunoSEQ multiplex PCR assay. TCRdb holds this immuneACCESS table with in-frame rearrangements only. Some clones are missing; in checked studies, unresolved V genes explain under half, and the rest has no known cause. The sample table contains 40,000 or so clones; only one count was recorded for approximately 80% of them. Together, the top ten hold about 6.8% of the sample. The source material was PBMCs, sampled around atezolizumab (anti-PD-L1) treatment. The receptors here all came from a man in his 60s with urothelial cancer.

The rearrangement uses TRBV6-5 and TRBJ2-7; D uncertain. The germline CDR1 and CDR2 sequences are MNHEY and SVGAGI. The CDR3 totals 16 residues. The ends were cut back, 0 bases at V and 0 bases at J, with 12 bases in the middle. CDR3 bases: TGTGCCAGCAGTTACTCGATGGAGCTGGGCTCCTACGAGCAGTACTTC. Its protein product is CASSYSMELGSYEQYF.

The CDR3 coding sequence is TGCGCCAGCAGCTTACAGGGAAGTAAGTACGAGCAGTACTTC. It is translated as CASSLQGSKYEQYF. The chain links TRBV5-1 to TRBJ2-7; TRBD1 might be the D (6 bases). The V gene lost 2 bases and the J gene lost 4 bases, with 13 bases spanning the gap. The germline V gene has CDR1 SGHRS and CDR2 YFSETQ. The CDR3 spans 14 residues.

This clone was picked up one time. The chain links TRBV15 to TRBJ2-4; D is undetermined. CDR1 is LNHNV and CDR2 is YYDKDF in the germline V gene (reference sequence). This CDR3 has 15 residues. Between the trimmed V and J ends, which lost 0 bases and 0 bases, there was a span of 6 bases. In nucleotides, the CDR3 is TGTGCCACCAGCAGAGATCTTGTAGCCAAAAACATTCAGTACTTC. Protein product: CATSRDLVAKNIQYF. The whole variable domain, remainder taken from reference TRBV15 and TRBJ2-4, is DAMVIQNPRYQVTQFGKPVTLSCSQTLNHNVMYWYQQKSSQAPKLLFHYYDKDFNNEADTPDNFQSRRPNTSFCFLDIRSPGLGDTAMYLCATSRDLVAKNIQYFGAGTRLSVL.

The V and J genes are TRBV30 and TRBJ2-3; TRBD1 agrees at 10 bases. This CDR3 spans 14 amino acids. V shed 5 bases and J 4 bases; nucleotides not matched to a gene: 6. The germline CDR1 and CDR2 sequences are GTSNPN and SVGIG (reference sequence). The CDR3 DNA is TGTGCCTGGGAGGGGGACAGGGGTTCAGATACGCAGTATTTT. This translates into CAWEGDRGSDTQYF.

The chain has TRBV28 and TRBJ1-4; no reliable D call. The germline CDR1 and CDR2 sequences are MDHEN and SYDVKM. V lost 7 bases and J 8 bases, leaving 14 bases between the germline ends. The CDR3 sequence is 13 residues long. CDR3 amino acids: CASKGRVGEKLFF. CDR3 sequence (DNA): TGTGCCAGCAAAGGGAGGGTCGGGGAAAAACTGTTTTTT.

The chain joins TRBV30 to TRBJ1-2, with TRBD1 identical over 10 bases. This CDR3 comprises 16 residues. CDR1 and CDR2 from the germline V gene are GTSNPN and SVGIG (reference sequence). Trimming took 0 bases from V and 6 from J; bases not matched to a gene: 10. CDR3 region: CAWSVKTGGGLHGYTF. CDR3 coding DNA: TGTGCCTGGAGTGTAAAGACAGGGGGCGGGCTTCATGGCTACACCTTC.

This sequence joins TRBV6-5 and TRBJ2-7, with a tentative D call TRBD1 (8 bases). In germline, CDR1 is MNHEY, CDR2 SVGAGI. Trimming shortened V by 6 bases and J by 2 bases, and 14 bases separated the two germline ends. The CDR3 consists of 14 residues. This CDR3 is CASRPTGGAYEQYF. Written as DNA, the CDR3 is TGTGCCAGCAGGCCTACAGGGGGGGCCTACGAGCAGTACTTC.

The V call is TRBV4-2, the J call TRBJ2-7, with D maybe TRBD2 (5 bases). There are 13 residues in the CDR3. With 1 base removed from V and 6 bases from J, the gap between germline ends came to 10 bases. The germline V gene encodes CDR1 LGHNA and CDR2 YNFKEQ. CDR3 residues: CASSQAPGSEQYF. The CDR3 DNA is TGTGCCAGCAGCCAAGCTCCGGGGAGCGAGCAGTACTTC.

The CDR3: CARVPPGISGANVLTF. CDR3 DNA sequence: TGTGCCAGGGTACCTCCAGGGATTTCTGGGGCCAACGTCCTGACTTTC. This rearrangement joins TRBV5-8 to TRBJ2-6; perhaps TRBD1 as D (5 bases). Trimming removed 8 bases at V and 1 base at J, with 16 bases between. This CDR3 region has 16 residues. Germline V CDR1 and CDR2: SGHTS, YDEGEE.

The chain links TRBV7-9 to TRBJ2-2, with TRBD1 matching 7 bases. Looked up from germline, CDR1 is SEHNR and CDR2 is FQNEAQ (reference sequence). Germline trimming cut 1 base from V and 3 bases from J; bases unmatched to any gene: 2. This CDR3 has 15 amino acids. The CDR3 DNA sequence: TGTGCCAGCAGCTTAGGTCAGGGGGACACCGGGGAGCTGTTTTTT. It yields the protein CASSLGQGDTGELFF.

The chain carries TRBV28 and TRBJ2-7, with D possibly TRBD2 on 5 matching bases. Per the germline V gene, CDR1 is MDHEN and CDR2 is SYDVKM. Trimming cost V 4 bases and J 2 bases, with 15 bases left between them. There are 15 residues in the CDR3. In nucleotides, the CDR3 is TGTGCCAGCAGTTCCTTTGCGGGTCAAACCTACGAGCAGTACTTC. As protein: CASSSFAGQTYEQYF.

This clone came up a few times. This chain links TRBV4-2 with TRBJ2-7; tentative D call: TRBD1 (5 bases). V was shortened by 2 bases and J by 2 bases, with 16 bases between the two germline ends. CDR3 length equals 16 residues. Germline V gene sequence: CDR1 LGHNA, CDR2 YNFKEQ. Written as DNA, the CDR3 is TGTGCCAGCAGCCAACGCACAGACAGTACCCCCTACGAGCAGTACTTC. Its protein product is CASSQRTDSTPYEQYF.

This clone was found once. This chain joins TRBV19 and TRBJ2-7, with 10 bases aligning to TRBD1. In germline, CDR1 is LNHDA, CDR2 SQIVND (reference sequence). J lost 2 bases, V lost 3 bases, and 7 bases had no gene match. This CDR3 spans 16 amino acids. CDR3 DNA: TGTGCCAGTAGTATCTCGGGACAGGGGAAGACCTACGAGCAGTACTTC. Translating it yields CASSISGQGKTYEQYF.

This clone was recorded a few times. The rearrangement joins TRBV7-9 to TRBJ2-7; D call uncertain. V was trimmed by 1 base and J by 3 bases, leaving 13 bases between them. The germline V gene has CDR1 SEHNR and CDR2 FQNEAQ (reference sequence). This CDR3 is built from 15 residues. CDR3 coding DNA: TGTGCCAGCAGCTTAGTAGGAGCTTTTGGCTACGAGCAGTACTTC. Residues: CASSLVGAFGYEQYF.

The V gene is TRBV18, the J gene TRBJ2-7; possibly TRBD2 for D (6 bases). The V and J ends lost 6 bases and 2 bases respectively, with 14 bases between them. The CDR3 sequence is 14 residues long. Germline values: CDR1 KGHSH, CDR2 LQKENI. The CDR3 region has the DNA TGTGCCAGCTCCACCACGGAGGGACCCTACGAGCAGTACTTC. Amino acids: CASSTTEGPYEQYF.

The chain is built from TRBV15 and TRBJ1-1, with 7 bases identical to TRBD1. The trim removed 0 bases at V and 5 bases at J, leaving 6 bases unmatched. The CDR3 extends over 15 amino acids. CDR1 and CDR2 (germline): LNHNV, YYDKDF (reference sequence). In DNA, the CDR3 is TGTGCCACCAGCAGAGATATAGTACAGGGGACTGAAGCTTTCTTT. It yields the protein CATSRDIVQGTEAFF.

The rearrangement links TRBV28 to TRBJ1-4; 7 positions match TRBD1. With V trimmed by 5 bases and J by 4 bases, 10 bases remained unmatched. The CDR3 runs to 16 residues. Germline CDR1 and CDR2: MDHEN and SYDVKM. CDR3: CASSPLRQGHNEKLFF. As DNA, the CDR3 is TGTGCCAGCAGTCCCCTAAGACAGGGACATAATGAAAAACTGTTTTTT.

CDR3 coding DNA: TGTGCCAGCAGCCCCGGGACAGGGGGACAGAACACTGAAGCTTTCTTT. Protein sequence: CASSPGTGGQNTEAFF. The V gene is TRBV7-2, the J gene TRBJ1-1; 11 bases fit TRBD1. V gave up 5 bases and J gave up 1 base; unmatched junction bases: 6. Germline values: CDR1 SGHTA, CDR2 FQGNSA. This CDR3 region has 16 residues.

This chain uses TRBV6-5 with TRBJ1-6, with D maybe TRBD1 (5 bases). The CDR3 sequence is 15 residues long. Germline assignment: CDR1 MNHEY and CDR2 SVGAGI. Between the trimmed V and J ends, which lost 6 bases and 7 bases, there was a span of 16 bases. The CDR3 coding sequence is TGTGCCAGCAGAAAAGACAGTTTTCAAAATTCACCCCTCCACTTT. Translating gives CASRKDSFQNSPLHF.

This clone occurred once. The rearrangement joins TRBV5-1 to TRBJ1-1; a weak D match, TRBD1 (5 bases). V dropped 3 bases and J dropped 4 bases, with 13 bases sitting between them. The CDR3 is 14 residues long. CDR1 and CDR2 (germline): SGHRS, YFSETQ. The CDR3 reads CASSWGGGITEAFF. As DNA, the CDR3 is TGCGCCAGCAGCTGGGGGGGTGGAATCACTGAAGCTTTCTTT.

This clone was observed a few times. The chain has TRBV18 and TRBJ1-2; possibly TRBD1 for D (6 bases). Germline V gene sequence: CDR1 KGHSH, CDR2 LQKENI. There are 16 residues in the CDR3. The V gene lost 3 bases and the J gene lost 3 bases, with 17 bases spanning the gap. CDR3 protein: CASSPRQARDYYGYTF. The CDR3 coding sequence is TGTGCCAGCTCACCCCGACAGGCCCGAGACTACTATGGCTACACCTTC.

This clone was seen a handful of times. The CDR3 region has the DNA TGTGCCAGCAGCTTATCAGGGAACCACGAGCAGTACTTC. Translation gives CASSLSGNHEQYF. The V call is TRBV7-6, the J call TRBJ2-7; possibly TRBD1 for D (5 bases). V was clipped by 2 bases and J by 5 bases, with 10 bases between them. CDR1 and CDR2 from the germline V gene are SGHVS and FNYEAQ. The CDR3 extends over 13 amino acids.

V gene TRBV6-6 combines with J gene TRBJ1-2; TRBD1 aligns across 7 bases. With 8 bases clipped from V and 4 bases from J, the junction kept 10 bases outside the gene matches. Germline CDR1 is MNHNY and CDR2 is SVGAGI (reference sequence). This CDR3 has 14 amino acids. CDR3 DNA sequence: TGTGCCAGCGTCCCTGGACAGGCGTTCTATGGCTACACCTTC. Amino acid sequence: CASVPGQAFYGYTF.

The chain uses TRBV21-1 and TRBJ2-7; the D call TRBD1 from the table was never checked on the DNA. TRBV21-1 is a pseudogene locus. The CDR3 is 16 residues long. The CDR3 spells CASSKGTGTGLFEQYF. CDR3 coding DNA: TGTGCCAGCAGCAAAGGTACCGGGACAGGTCTATTCGAGCAGTACTTC.

The V call is TRBV9, the J call TRBJ1-6; a possible D gene is TRBD1 (6 bases). The V gene lost 2 bases and the J gene lost 7 bases, with 7 bases spanning the gap. CDR3 length equals 13 residues. CDR1 SGDLS and CDR2 YYNGEE come from the germline V gene. The CDR3 region has the DNA TGTGCCAGCAGCGTTACAGGGAATTCACCCCTCCACTTT. Translation: CASSVTGNSPLHF.

The chain recombines TRBV9 with TRBJ2-1; 7 nucleotides agree with TRBD1. Losses at the gene ends were 0 bases for V and 2 bases for J; bases not matched to a gene: 2. CDR1 is SGDLS and CDR2 is YYNGEE in the germline V gene. The length of the CDR3 is 15 residues. CDR3 residues: CASSVGGGAYNEQFF. Written as DNA, the CDR3 is TGTGCCAGCAGCGTAGGAGGGGGCGCCTACAATGAGCAGTTCTTC.